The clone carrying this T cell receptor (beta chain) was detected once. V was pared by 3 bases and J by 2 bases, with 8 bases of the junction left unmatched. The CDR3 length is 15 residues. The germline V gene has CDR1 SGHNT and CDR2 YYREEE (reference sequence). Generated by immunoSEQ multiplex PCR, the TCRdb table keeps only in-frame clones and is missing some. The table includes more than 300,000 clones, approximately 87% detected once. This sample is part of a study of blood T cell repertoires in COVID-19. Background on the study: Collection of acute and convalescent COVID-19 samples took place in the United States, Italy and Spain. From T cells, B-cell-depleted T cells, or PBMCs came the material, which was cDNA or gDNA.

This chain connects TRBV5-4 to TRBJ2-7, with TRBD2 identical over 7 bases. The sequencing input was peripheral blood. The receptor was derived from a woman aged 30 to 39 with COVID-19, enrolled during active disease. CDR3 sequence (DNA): TGTGCCAGCAGCTGGGGGGGAGGGAATACCTACGAGCAGTACTTC. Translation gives CASSWGGGNTYEQYF.